This T cell receptor beta chain emerged from a study of shared clonotypes between healthy human individuals. For the study at large: Participating donors consisted of a couple of women and a few men aged 18 to 49. General study results and limits: Shared clonotypes: 4.5% to 6% naive CD4, 3.5% to 4% naive CD8, roughly 2.4% memory CD4, about 0.4% memory CD8.

The data were produced by immunoSEQ multiplex PCR, yet TCRdb's version contains in-frame clones alone and is incomplete. The table records around 700,000 clones, about 74% of them present only once. The investigators split CD4+ cells into a CD45RA+ naive subset and a CD45RA-negative memory subset. The V end lost 4 bases, the J end lost 9 bases, and 13 bases lay between the germline ends. There are 13 residues in the CDR3. The germline CDR1 and CDR2 sequences are SGHDN and FVKESK. This clone came up a few times. No antigen is known for it. Material: memory CD4+ T cells sorted from blood. Specified subset: CD45RA-negative fraction. The V gene is TRBV14, the J gene TRBJ2-1; TRBD2 is a possible D gene (5 bases). The origin of this receptor is a woman in her twenties or thirties in good health. Here the CDR3 reads CASSPARVGEQFF. The CDR3 bases are TGTGCCAGCAGCCCGGCGCGGGTTGGTGAGCAGTTCTTC.